This T cell receptor beta chain stems from a study of shared clonotypes between healthy human individuals. General study results and limits: Deeper or shallower sequencing was expected to change how clonotypes are shared among donors. Naive subsets generally exceeded memory subsets in estimated richness.

Data came from immunoSEQ multiplex PCR; TCRdb stores just in-frame clones and leaves some out. Among some 1.5 million clones listed, approximately 98% were seen once. Regarding this clone: Its target is not known.

CD4+ cells underwent separation, giving CD45RA+ naive and CD45RA-negative memory subsets. Germline values: CDR1 MDHEN, CDR2 SYDVKM. The CDR3 contains 15 residues. V lost 6 bases and J lost 5; bases outside the gene matches: 13. The material sequenced was naive CD4+ T cells sorted from blood. Subset here: CD45RA+ positively selected. The chain employs TRBV28 and TRBJ2-7; 7 bases are a match to TRBD2. This receptor was obtained from a young man in good health. The CDR3 region is CASSHPGRGGDEQYF. The CDR3 DNA is TGTGCCAGCAGCCATCCAGGGAGGGGTGGGGACGAGCAGTACTTC.